This T cell receptor beta chain was retrieved from a study of PD-1 blockade in classical Hodgkin lymphoma. Study results and limitations: Undefined causes, possibly disease activity or prior therapy, underlie the repertoire differences. Exclusion removed patients who began nivolumab under 1 year after ASCT.

Each patient's relapse followed autologous stem cell transplantation, and brentuximab vedotin exposure varied. In the case of this clone: Its target is unknown.

Repertoires were generated with immunoSEQ multiplex PCR, while TCRdb's copy carries only in-frame clones and drops some. The sample contains tens of thousands of clones, about 93% of which appear only once. The V gene end was trimmed by 3 bases and the J gene end by 4 bases; junction bases not matched to a gene: 2. Germline V CDR1 and CDR2: LNHDA, SQIVND (reference sequence). This CDR3 comprises 14 residues. The rearrangement links TRBV19 to TRBJ1-5; 8 nucleotides line up with TRBD1. The clonotype comes from a human donor with classical Hodgkin lymphoma. Sample: peripheral blood mononuclear cells (PBMCs), taken at baseline. As DNA, the CDR3 is TGTGCCAGTAGTATTAGGACAGGGAATCAGCCCCAGCATTTT. This translates into CASSIRTGNQPQHF.